This T cell receptor (beta chain) was captured by sequencing in a study of blood T cell repertoires in COVID-19. Study summary: T cells, B-cell-depleted T cells, or PBMCs supplied cDNA or gDNA.

CDR1 MNHEY and CDR2 SVGEGT come from the germline V gene. The trim removed 6 bases at V and 5 bases at J, leaving 7 bases unmatched. There are 15 residues in the CDR3. Participants were aged roughly 18 to 90 years, lived in 20 to 30 US areas, and enrolled virtually. Method: immunoSEQ multiplex PCR; TCRdb's copy keeps in-frame clones and lacks some. The repertoire has roughly 180,000 clones, roughly three quarters of them found once; the top ten carry 14%. The sequencing input was PBMCs or T cells enriched from blood (not recorded which). J is TRBJ2-3 and V is TRBV6-2 or TRBV6-3; 11 positions agree with TRBD1. The source of this sequence is a man between 60 and 75 years old who had been exposed to COVID-19. Written as DNA, the CDR3 is TGTGCCAGCAGCCTTCCCGGGACAGGGGGAGATACGCAGTATTTT. Encoded protein: CASSLPGTGGDTQYF.